The clone carrying this T cell receptor (beta chain) was observed many times. These data originate in a study of molecular identifiers for immune sequencing clone quantification. Study-level information: Replicates partitioned RNA from approximately 20,000 or 98,000 naive CD8 cells into five parts, sequencing four.

TCRdb independently ran MiXCR on the PCR reads; one entry per CDR3 protein. Among approximately 35,000 distinct CDR3 sequences listed, approximately 20% were seen once. CDR1 and CDR2 from the germline V gene are ENHRY and SYGVKD. The CDR3 covers 16 residues. The ends lost 3 bases at V and 1 base at J; junction bases unmatched: 7. The receptor was derived from a human donor in good health. Some libraries in this study had Jurkat cell RNA spiked in. Material for sequencing was naive CD8+ T cells from blood, with Jurkat cell RNA spiked in. As for subset: FACS-sorted CD8+CD4-CCR7+CD45RA+ naive T cells. V gene TRBV10-3 combines with J gene TRBJ2-5, with 8 positions matching TRBD1. CDR3 protein: CAISDMQTGAQETQYF. DNA of the CDR3: TGTGCCATCAGTGACATGCAGACAGGGGCCCAAGAGACCCAGTACTTC.